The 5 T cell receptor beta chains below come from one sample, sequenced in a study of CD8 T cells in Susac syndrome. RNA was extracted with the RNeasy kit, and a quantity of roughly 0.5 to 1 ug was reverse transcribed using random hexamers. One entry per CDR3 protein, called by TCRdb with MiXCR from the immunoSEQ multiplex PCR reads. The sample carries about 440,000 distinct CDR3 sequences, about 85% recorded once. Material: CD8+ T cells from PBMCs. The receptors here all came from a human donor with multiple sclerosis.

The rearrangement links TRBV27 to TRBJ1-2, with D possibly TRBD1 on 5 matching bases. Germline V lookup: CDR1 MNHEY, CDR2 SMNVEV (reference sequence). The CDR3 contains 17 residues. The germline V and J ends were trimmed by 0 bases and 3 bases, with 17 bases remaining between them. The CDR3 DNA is TGTGCCAGCAGTTTATCAGGTCAGGGCCATAAGGACTATGGCTACACCTTC. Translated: CASSLSGQGHKDYGYTF.

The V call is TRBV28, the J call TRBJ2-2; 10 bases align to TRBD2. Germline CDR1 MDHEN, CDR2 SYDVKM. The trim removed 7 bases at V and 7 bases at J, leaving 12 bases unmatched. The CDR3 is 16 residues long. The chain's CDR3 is CASTFSGRTLNGELFF. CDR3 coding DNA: TGTGCCAGCACCTTTAGCGGGAGGACCCTCAACGGGGAGCTGTTTTTT.

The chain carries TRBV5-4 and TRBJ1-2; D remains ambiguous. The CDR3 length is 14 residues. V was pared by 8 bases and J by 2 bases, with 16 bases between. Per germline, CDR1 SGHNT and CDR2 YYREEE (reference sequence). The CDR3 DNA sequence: TGTGCCAGTAAAAGCAACCCCGGGAACTATGGCTACACCTTC. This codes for CASKSNPGNYGYTF. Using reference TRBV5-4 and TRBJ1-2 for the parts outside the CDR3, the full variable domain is ETGVTQSPTHLIKTRGQQVTLRCSSQSGHNTVSWYQQALGQGPQFIFQYYREEENGRGNFPPRFSGLQFPNYSSELNVNALELDDSALYLCASKSNPGNYGYTFGSGTRLTVV.

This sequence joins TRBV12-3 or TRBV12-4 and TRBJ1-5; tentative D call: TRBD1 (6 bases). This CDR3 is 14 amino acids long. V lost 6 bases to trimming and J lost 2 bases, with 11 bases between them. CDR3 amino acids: CASRQGSGNQPQHF. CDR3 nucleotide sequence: TGTGCCAGCAGACAGGGATCGGGCAATCAGCCCCAGCATTTT.

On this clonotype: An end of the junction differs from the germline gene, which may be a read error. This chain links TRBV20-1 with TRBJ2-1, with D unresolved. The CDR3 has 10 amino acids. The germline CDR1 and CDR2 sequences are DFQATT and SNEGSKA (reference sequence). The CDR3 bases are TGCAGTGCTAGCTACAGTGAGCAGTTCTTC. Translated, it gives CSASYSEQFF.